This passage covers 9 T cell receptor beta chains from one sample sequenced in a study of T cell responses to AZD1222 COVID-19 vaccine (dated by TCRdb to the early 2020s). This specimen's time point label, per the study, means: about 28 days (+/-7) after the second vaccine dose. To prepare the library, the immunoSEQ multiplex PCR assay was applied. TCRdb limited this immuneACCESS table to in-frame rearrangements with V and J called. A share of clones is missing; checked studies link under half to unresolved V genes, and the rest is unexplained. A total of about 70,000 clones appear in this sample, roughly four fifths of them only once. In total, the top ten clones hold about 6.3% of the sample. The sequenced sample was peripheral blood, obtained 28 days after the second AZD1222 dose. The receptors here all came from an adult who received the AZD1222 COVID-19 vaccine.

In this sample, this clone turned up once. The rearrangement joins TRBV30 to TRBJ1-1, with 7 bases matching TRBD1. Unmatched junction bases numbered 4, after V lost 3 bases and J lost 0 bases. CDR3 length equals 14 residues. The germline CDR1 and CDR2 sequences are GTSNPN and SVGIG (reference sequence). CDR3 DNA sequence: TGTGCCTGGAGAGACGGGACAGTGAACACTGAAGCTTTCTTT. It translates to CAWRDGTVNTEAFF.

The chain employs TRBV24-1 and TRBJ2-7, with 11 bases that match TRBD1. Germline V lookup: CDR1 KGHDR, CDR2 SFDVKD. There are 15 residues in the CDR3. V lost 3 bases to trimming and J lost 5 bases; unmatched junction nucleotides: 5. This CDR3 is CATSDPGTGGDEQYF. In nucleotides, the CDR3 is TGTGCCACCAGTGATCCCGGGACAGGGGGAGACGAGCAGTACTTC.

This clone was counted a few times. At the DNA level, this CDR3 is encoded by other sequences in the same sample as well. This chain connects TRBV14 to TRBJ1-2, with D unclear. Germline V gene sequence: CDR1 SGHDN, CDR2 FVKESK. This CDR3 is built from 13 residues. Trimming left V 3 bases short and J 4 bases short, with 9 bases between. The CDR3 sequence: CASSHGPSYGYTF. CDR3 sequence (DNA): TGTGCCAGCAGCCACGGACCGAGCTATGGCTACACCTTC.

The V and J genes are TRBV4-1 and TRBJ2-7; D may be TRBD1 (6 bases). V lost 4 bases and J 0 bases, leaving 10 bases between the germline ends. The CDR3 sequence is 14 residues long. CDR1 MGHRA and CDR2 YSYEKL come from the germline V gene. CDR3 in amino acids: CASSLRDNSYEQYF. In DNA form, the CDR3 reads TGCGCCAGCAGCCTTCGGGACAACTCCTACGAGCAGTACTTC.

The V gene is TRBV6-4, the J gene TRBJ2-5; 9 bases line up with TRBD2. There are 19 residues in the CDR3. CDR1 and CDR2 (germline): MRHNA, SNTAGT. After removal of 0 bases from V and 1 base from J, the junction contained 12 bases not matched to a gene. Here the CDR3 DNA reads TGTGCCAGCAGTGACTCGAGGGTAAGCGGGGGGCCTGTCCAAGAGACCCAGTACTTC. Protein sequence: CASSDSRVSGGPVQETQYF.

The rearrangement links TRBV11-1 to TRBJ2-7; unclear D gene. Germline CDR1 is SGHAT and CDR2 is FQDESV (reference sequence). V dropped 5 bases and J dropped 4 bases, with 9 bases sitting between them. The CDR3 extends over 12 amino acids. CDR3 protein: CASSLTRYEQYF. Here the CDR3 DNA reads TGTGCCAGCAGCCTCACAAGATACGAGCAGTACTTC.

This chain links TRBV19 with TRBJ2-7; perhaps TRBD2 as D (7 bases). The CDR3 contains 13 residues. The germline V and J ends were trimmed by 9 bases and 2 bases, with 14 bases remaining between them. Germline values: CDR1 LNHDA, CDR2 SQIVND (reference sequence). CDR3 nucleotide sequence: TGTGCCAGCGAAGGGGGGGCTCCCTACGAGCAGTACTTC. It is translated as CASEGGAPYEQYF.

Remarks on this clone: The sample has other DNA sequences that encode this CDR3 too. This chain joins TRBV5-1 and TRBJ1-4, with 7 bases that match TRBD1. V was pared by 0 bases and J by 4 bases, with 0 bases of the junction left unmatched. This CDR3 spans 14 amino acids. Germline V gives CDR1 SGHRS, CDR2 YFSETQ. Here the CDR3 DNA reads TGCGCCAGCAGCTTGGGACAGGGTAATGAAAAACTGTTTTTT. Translated: CASSLGQGNEKLFF.

The chain is built from TRBV10-2 and TRBJ2-3; tentatively, D is TRBD2 (6 bases). The CDR3 spans 14 residues. Deletions cut 4 bases from V and 1 base from J, with 9 bases between. In germline, CDR1 is WSHSY, CDR2 SAAADI. CDR3 loop: CASSVASGTDTQYF. In nucleotides, the CDR3 is TGCGCCAGCAGTGTGGCTAGCGGCACAGATACGCAGTATTTT.